This T cell receptor beta chain was recovered during a study of shared T cell receptors in the human thymus. The CDR3 covers 15 residues. The germline V gene encodes CDR1 LGHNA and CDR2 YNFKEQ. V was clipped by 4 bases and J by 6 bases; unmatched bases: 10. Clones were sequenced by immunoSEQ multiplex PCR, and TCRdb holds only the in-frame ones, with some missing. The sample has about 380,000 clones; around 93% are singletons. The sample consisted of thymocytes. The gene calls are TRBV4-2 and TRBJ2-3; 7 nucleotides match TRBD2. The origin of this receptor is a human donor. CDR3 nucleotide sequence: TGTGCCAGCAGCCCGCTAGCGGCCTCGAGGGATACGCAGTATTTT. This gives the protein CASSPLAASRDTQYF.